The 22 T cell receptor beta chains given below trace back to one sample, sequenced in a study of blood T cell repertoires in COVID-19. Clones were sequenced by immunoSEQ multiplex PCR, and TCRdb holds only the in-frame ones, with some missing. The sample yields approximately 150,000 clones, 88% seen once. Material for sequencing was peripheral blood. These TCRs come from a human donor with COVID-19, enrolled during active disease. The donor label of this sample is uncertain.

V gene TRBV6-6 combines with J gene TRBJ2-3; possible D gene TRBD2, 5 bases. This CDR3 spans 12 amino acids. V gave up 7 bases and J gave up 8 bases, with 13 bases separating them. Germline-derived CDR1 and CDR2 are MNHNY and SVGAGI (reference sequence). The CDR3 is CASTLDRATQYF. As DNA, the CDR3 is TGTGCCAGCACACTAGACCGGGCTACGCAGTATTTT.

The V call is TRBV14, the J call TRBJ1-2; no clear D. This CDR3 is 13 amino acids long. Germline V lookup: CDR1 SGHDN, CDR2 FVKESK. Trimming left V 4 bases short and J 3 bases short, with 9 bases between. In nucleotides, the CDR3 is TGTGCCAGCAGCCGCAAGTCGGACTATGGCTACACCTTC. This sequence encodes CASSRKSDYGYTF.

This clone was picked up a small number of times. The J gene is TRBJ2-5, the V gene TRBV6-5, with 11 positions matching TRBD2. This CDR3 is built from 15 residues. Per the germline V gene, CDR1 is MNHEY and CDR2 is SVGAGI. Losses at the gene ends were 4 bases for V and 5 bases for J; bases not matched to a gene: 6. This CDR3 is CASSSLSGGAETQYF. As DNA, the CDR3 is TGTGCCAGCAGTTCCCTTAGCGGGGGGGCCGAGACCCAGTACTTC.

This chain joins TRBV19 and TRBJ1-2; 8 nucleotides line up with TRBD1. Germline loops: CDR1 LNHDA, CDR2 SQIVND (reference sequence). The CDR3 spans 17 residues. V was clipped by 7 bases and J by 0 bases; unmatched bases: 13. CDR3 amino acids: CASTNRPWDRTNYGYTF. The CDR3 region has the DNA TGTGCCAGTACCAACCGTCCCTGGGACAGGACTAACTATGGCTACACCTTC. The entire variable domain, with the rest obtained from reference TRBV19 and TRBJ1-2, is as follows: DGGITQSPKYLFRKEGQNVTLSCEQNLNHDAMYWYRQDPGQGLRLIYYSQIVNDFQKGDIAEGYSVSREKKESFPLTVTSAQKNPTAFYLCASTNRPWDRTNYGYTFGSGTRLTVV.

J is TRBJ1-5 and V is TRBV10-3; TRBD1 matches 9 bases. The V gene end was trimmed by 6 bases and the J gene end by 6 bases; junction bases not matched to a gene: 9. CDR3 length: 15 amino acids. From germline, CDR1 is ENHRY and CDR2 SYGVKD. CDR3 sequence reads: CAISTGTGKGQPQHF. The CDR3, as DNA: TGTGCCATCAGCACCGGGACAGGGAAAGGTCAGCCCCAGCATTTT.

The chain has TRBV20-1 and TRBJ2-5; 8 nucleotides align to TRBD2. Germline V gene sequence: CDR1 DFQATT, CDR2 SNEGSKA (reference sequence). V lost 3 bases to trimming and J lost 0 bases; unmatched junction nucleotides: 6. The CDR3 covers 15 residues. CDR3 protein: CSASPSGGHQETQYF. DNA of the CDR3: TGCAGTGCTAGTCCGAGCGGGGGCCACCAAGAGACCCAGTACTTC.

The CDR3 coding sequence is TGTGCCAGCAGTTACGGGGACAGGGGCTATGGCTACACCTTC. As protein: CASSYGDRGYGYTF. J is TRBJ1-2 and V is TRBV6-5; 10 bases are a match to TRBD1. Germline CDR1 and CDR2: MNHEY and SVGAGI. There are 14 residues in the CDR3. J was trimmed by 4 bases and V by 2 bases; bases with no gene match: 1.

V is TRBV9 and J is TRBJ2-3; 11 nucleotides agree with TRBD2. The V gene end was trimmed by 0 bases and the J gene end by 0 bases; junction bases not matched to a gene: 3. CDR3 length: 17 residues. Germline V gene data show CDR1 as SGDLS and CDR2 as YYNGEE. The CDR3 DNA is TGTGCCAGCAGCGTAGGGGCTAGCGGGGGGAGCACAGATACGCAGTATTTT. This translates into CASSVGASGGSTDTQYF.

The CDR3: CASSLIGGGTEAFF. The CDR3 nucleotides are TGTGCCAGCAGCTTAATAGGGGGCGGCACTGAAGCTTTCTTT. V usage is TRBV7-3 and J usage is TRBJ1-1; 7 bases agree with TRBD1. The CDR3 sequence is 14 residues long. J was trimmed by 4 bases and V by 1 base; bases with no gene match: 3. From germline, CDR1 is SGHTA and CDR2 FQGTGA.

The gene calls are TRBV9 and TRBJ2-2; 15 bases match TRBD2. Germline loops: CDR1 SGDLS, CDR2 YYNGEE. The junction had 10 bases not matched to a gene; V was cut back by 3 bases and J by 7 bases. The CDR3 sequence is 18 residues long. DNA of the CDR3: TGTGCCAGCAGCGGAGCCTTCGGACTAGCGGGAGGGGTCGGGGAGCTGTTTTTT. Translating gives CASSGAFGLAGGVGELFF. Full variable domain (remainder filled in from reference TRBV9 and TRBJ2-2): DSGVTQTPKHLITATGQRVTLRCSPRSGDLSVYWYQQSLDQGLQFLIQYYNGEERAKGNILERFSAQQFPDLHSELNLSSLELGDSALYFCASSGAFGLAGGVGELFFGEGSRLTVL.

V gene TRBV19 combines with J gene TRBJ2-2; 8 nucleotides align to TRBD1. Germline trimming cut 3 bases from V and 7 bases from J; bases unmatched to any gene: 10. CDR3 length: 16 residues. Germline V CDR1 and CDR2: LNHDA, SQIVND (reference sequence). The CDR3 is CASSILRTGWNGELFF. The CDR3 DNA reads TGTGCCAGTAGTATCCTTCGGACAGGGTGGAACGGGGAGCTGTTTTTT.

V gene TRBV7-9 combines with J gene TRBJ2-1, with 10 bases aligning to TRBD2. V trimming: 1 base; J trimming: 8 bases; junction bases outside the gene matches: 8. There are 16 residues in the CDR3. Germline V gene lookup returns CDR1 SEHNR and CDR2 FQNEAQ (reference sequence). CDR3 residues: CASSLGAGGLFDEQFF. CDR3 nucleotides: TGTGCCAGCAGCTTAGGAGCGGGGGGGCTGTTTGATGAGCAGTTCTTC.

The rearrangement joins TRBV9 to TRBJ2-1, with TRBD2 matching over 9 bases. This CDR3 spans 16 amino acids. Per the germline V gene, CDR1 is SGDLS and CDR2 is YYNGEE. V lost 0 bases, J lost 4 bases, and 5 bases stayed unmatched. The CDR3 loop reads CASSVGSSGVYNEQFF. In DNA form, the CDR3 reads TGTGCCAGCAGCGTAGGGTCTAGCGGGGTATACAATGAGCAGTTCTTC.

The CDR3 spells CAISKQQGAGTDTQYF. DNA of the CDR3: TGTGCCATCAGTAAACAACAGGGGGCTGGCACAGATACGCAGTATTTT. The rearrangement links TRBV10-3 to TRBJ2-3, with 9 positions matching TRBD1. This CDR3 is 16 amino acids long. Germline CDR1 ENHRY, CDR2 SYGVKD. Trimming removed 5 bases from V and 1 base from J; junction bases left unmatched: 7.

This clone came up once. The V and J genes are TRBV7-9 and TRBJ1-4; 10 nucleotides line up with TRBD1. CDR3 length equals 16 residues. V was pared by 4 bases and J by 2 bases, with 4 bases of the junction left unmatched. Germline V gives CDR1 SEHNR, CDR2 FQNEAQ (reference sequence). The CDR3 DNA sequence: TGTGCCAGCAGCTCGGGGGACAGGGGCACTAATGAAAAACTGTTTTTT. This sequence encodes CASSSGDRGTNEKLFF. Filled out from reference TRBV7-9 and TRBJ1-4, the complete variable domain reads DTGVSQNPRHKITKRGQNVTFRCDPISEHNRLYWYRQTLGQGPEFLTYFQNEAQLEKSRLLSDRFSAERPKGSFSTLEIQRTEQGDSAMYLCASSSGDRGTNEKLFFGSGTQLSVL.

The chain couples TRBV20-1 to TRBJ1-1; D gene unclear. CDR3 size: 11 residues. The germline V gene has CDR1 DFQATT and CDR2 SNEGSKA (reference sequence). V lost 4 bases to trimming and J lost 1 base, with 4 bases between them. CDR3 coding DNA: TGCAGTGCTACCAAGAACACTGAAGCTTTCTTT. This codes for CSATKNTEAFF.

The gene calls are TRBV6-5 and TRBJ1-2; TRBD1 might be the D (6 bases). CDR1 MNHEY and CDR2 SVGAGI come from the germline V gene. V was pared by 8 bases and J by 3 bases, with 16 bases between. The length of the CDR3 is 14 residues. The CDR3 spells CASLGLTGDYGYTF. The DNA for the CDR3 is TGTGCCAGCTTGGGATTGACAGGAGACTATGGCTACACCTTC.

The CDR3 here is CASSSDGTGYSGELFF. The CDR3 nucleotides read TGCGCCAGCAGCTCGGATGGGACAGGGTACTCCGGGGAGCTGTTTTTT. V usage is TRBV5-1 and J usage is TRBJ2-2, with 9 bases fitting TRBD1. V lost 3 bases to trimming and J lost 6 bases; unmatched junction nucleotides: 9. There are 16 residues in the CDR3. Germline V gene data show CDR1 as SGHRS and CDR2 as YFSETQ.

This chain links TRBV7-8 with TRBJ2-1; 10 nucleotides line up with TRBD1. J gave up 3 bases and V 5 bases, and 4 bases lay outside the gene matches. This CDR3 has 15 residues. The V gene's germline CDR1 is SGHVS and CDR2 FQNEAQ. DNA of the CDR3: TGTGCCAGCAGCCCTCGGACAGGGGGCTACAATGAGCAGTTCTTC. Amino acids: CASSPRTGGYNEQFF. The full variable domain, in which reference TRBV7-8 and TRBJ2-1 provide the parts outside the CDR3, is GAGVSQSPRYKVAKRGQDVALRCDPISGHVSLFWYQQALGQGPEFLTYFQNEAQLDKSGLPSDRFFAERPEGSVSTLKIQRTQQEDSAVYLCASSPRTGGYNEQFFGPGTRLTVL.

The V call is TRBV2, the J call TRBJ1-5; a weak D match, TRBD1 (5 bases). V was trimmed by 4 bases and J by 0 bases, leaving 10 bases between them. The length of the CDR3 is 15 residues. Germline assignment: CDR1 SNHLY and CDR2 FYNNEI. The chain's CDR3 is CASSATGYSNQPQHF. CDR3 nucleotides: TGTGCCAGCAGTGCAACAGGTTATAGCAATCAGCCCCAGCATTTT.

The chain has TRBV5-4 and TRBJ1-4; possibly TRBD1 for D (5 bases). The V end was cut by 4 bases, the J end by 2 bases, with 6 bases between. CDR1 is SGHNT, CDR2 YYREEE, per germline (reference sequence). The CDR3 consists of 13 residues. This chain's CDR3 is CASSPGTNEKLFF. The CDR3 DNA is TGTGCCAGCAGCCCAGGGACTAATGAAAAACTGTTTTTT.

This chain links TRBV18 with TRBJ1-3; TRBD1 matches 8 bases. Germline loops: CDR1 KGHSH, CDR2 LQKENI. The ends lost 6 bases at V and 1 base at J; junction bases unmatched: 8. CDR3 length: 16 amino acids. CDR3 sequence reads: CASSLGQGTSGNTIYF. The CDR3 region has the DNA TGTGCCAGCTCTCTCGGACAGGGTACGTCTGGAAACACCATATATTTT.